This T cell receptor beta chain was captured in a study of T cells in Graves' hyperthyroidism and ophthalmopathy. General observations from the study: For ophthalmopathy, model prediction preceded onset by a median 6.5 months.

Each ophthalmopathy patient scored at least 3 on the Clinical Activity Score and at least 4 on NOSPECS grade, with duration under 3 months. Exclusion followed for patients with uncontrolled infection, other autoimmune disease, pregnancy or lactation. On the basis of clinical symptoms, serum thyroxine and TRAb, thyroid ultrasound and orbital computed tomography, diagnoses were made. Concerning this clonotype: The antigen remains undetermined.

The investigators amplified TCR beta CDR3 regions from RNA transcripts. Carried out on the TCR CDR3, a first-round RT-PCR used the HTBI primer set. One entry per CDR3 protein, called by TCRdb with MiXCR from the multiplex PCR reads. The data hold over 500,000 distinct CDR3 sequences, with roughly 17% observed a single time. The sequence derives from a woman younger than 30 with Graves' ophthalmopathy. Sequenced: blood.

Written as DNA, the CDR3 is TGCAGTGCTAGAGATGAGCGCATACAGGGGAACTATGGCTACACCTTC. Translating gives CSARDERIQGNYGYTF. This chain links TRBV20-1 with TRBJ1-2; TRBD1 matches at 7 bases. Germline CDR1 and CDR2: DFQATT and SNEGSKA (reference sequence). This CDR3 is 16 amino acids long. V lost 0 bases and J lost 2; bases outside the gene matches: 9.